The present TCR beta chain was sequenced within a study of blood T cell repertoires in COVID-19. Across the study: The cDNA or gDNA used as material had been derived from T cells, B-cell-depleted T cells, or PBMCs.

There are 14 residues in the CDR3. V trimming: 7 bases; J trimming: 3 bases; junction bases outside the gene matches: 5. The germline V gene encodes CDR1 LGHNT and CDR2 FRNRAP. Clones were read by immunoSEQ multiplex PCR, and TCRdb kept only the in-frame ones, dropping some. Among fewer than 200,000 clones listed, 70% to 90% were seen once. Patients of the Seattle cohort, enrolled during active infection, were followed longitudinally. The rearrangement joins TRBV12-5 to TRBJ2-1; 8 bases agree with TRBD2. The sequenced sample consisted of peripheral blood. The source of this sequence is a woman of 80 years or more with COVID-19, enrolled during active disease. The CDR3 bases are TGTGCTAGTGCCCGACTAGCGTACTACAATGAGCAGTTCTTC. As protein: CASARLAYYNEQFF.